Listed below are T cell receptor beta chains from one sample, sequenced in a study of T cell changes during pregnancy in multiple sclerosis. Data came from immunoSEQ multiplex PCR; TCRdb stores just in-frame clones and leaves some out. The data contain approximately 63,000 clones, about nine tenths of them singletons. The sequencing used peripheral blood, collected in the third trimester of pregnancy. Receptors were obtained from a female donor in good health, enrolled as a control in a pregnancy study. CDR3s include the opening cysteine and the closing phenylalanine or tryptophan. The D gene is left open where the match is weak. Only part of the rows carry a size: once, few, many, or a class if the clone is expanded.

v_call,clone_size,d_call,j_call,cdr3_nt,cdr3_aa
TRBV25-1,.,.,TRBJ2-2,TGTGCCAGCAGTGGGACAGGAGGGAGAACGAACACCGGGGAGCTGTTTTTT,CASSGTGGRTNTGELFF
TRBV7-2,.,TRBD2,TRBJ2-7,TGTGCCAGCAGCCTATCCGGGGCTAGCGGGCCCTTTAGCTCCTACGAGCAGTACTTC,CASSLSGASGPFSSYEQYF
TRBV4-1,.,.,TRBJ1-3,TGCGCCAGCAGCCAAGGACCGTCTGGGAGCTCTGGAAACACCATATATTTT,CASSQGPSGSSGNTIYF
TRBV6-5,once,TRBD1,TRBJ2-5,TGTGCCAGCAGTTACTCTAGGGACAGGCTCCAAGAGACCCAGTACTTC,CASSYSRDRLQETQYF
TRBV29-1,.,.,TRBJ1-2,TGCAGCGTGCCCGCTGGCACGAAGGAGGGCTATGGCTACACCTTC,CSVPAGTKEGYGYTF
TRBV6-5,.,.,TRBJ1-4,TGTGCCAGCAGTTACTCCTCTACAGGGCGGGATGAAAAACTGTTTTTT,CASSYSSTGRDEKLFF
TRBV25-1,.,TRBD1,TRBJ1-2,TGTGCCAGCAGTGATATTGGGACAGGCTATGTTGGCTACACCTTC,CASSDIGTGYVGYTF
TRBV11-2,.,.,TRBJ1-2,TGTGCCAGCAGCTCTAGGGGGTCCAAGGAGCTAATTAACTATGGCTACACCTTC,CASSSRGSKELINYGYTF
TRBV27,.,TRBD2,TRBJ2-2,TGTGCCAGCAGTCTAACTAGCGGGAGCGGTGGGGAGCTGTTTTTT,CASSLTSGSGGELFF
TRBV23-1,.,TRBD1,TRBJ1-2,TGCGCCAGCAGTCAATCGGAGGGGGCCGCGTACTACTATGGCTACACCTTC,CASSQSEGAAYYYGYTF
TRBV19,few,.,TRBJ1-2,TGTGCCAGTAGTCCGCAGGCCAAAACGGAAGGCTACACCTTC,CASSPQAKTEGYTF
TRBV29-1,.,.,TRBJ2-1,TGCAGCGTTCTGGAGAATGAGCAGTTCTTC,CSVLENEQFF
TRBV6-1,.,.,TRBJ1-5,TGTGCCAGCAGTGAAGGAGGTCTTTATCAGCCCCAGCATTTT,CASSEGGLYQPQHF
TRBV11-2,.,TRBD2,TRBJ2-3,TGTGCCAGCAGCTCGACTAGCGCTTACCTGGATACGCAGTATTTT,CASSSTSAYLDTQYF
TRBV7-9,.,.,TRBJ2-7,TGTGCCAGCAGCTCCGGACAGAGGACCTACGAGCAGTACTTC,CASSSGQRTYEQYF
TRBV5-5,.,.,TRBJ1-5,TGTGCCAGCAGCCCTGACAGTAATAGCAATCAGCCCCAGCATTTT,CASSPDSNSNQPQHF
TRBV11-2,.,.,TRBJ1-2,TGTGCCAGCAGCCCGCCAGTCACCTTC,CASSPPVTF